This TCR beta chain was captured by sequencing in a study of shared clonotypes between healthy human individuals. The study's findings and limits: Sampling included only blood; tissue repertoires likely differ. Naive subsets typically showed greater estimated richness than memory subsets.

Genomic DNA per cell subset filled all wells of several immunoSEQ plates. Profiled with immunoSEQ multiplex PCR; TCRdb holds only in-frame clones, not every one. The sample contains some 1 million clones, roughly 75% of which appear only once. Germline V gene lookup returns CDR1 SGHTA and CDR2 FQGNSA. Trimming stripped 5 bases from V and 4 bases from J, with 11 bases between. The CDR3 sequence is 13 residues long. A remark on this clone: Its antigen is undetermined.

Splitting of CD4+ cells produced CD45RA+ naive and CD45RA-negative memory subsets. The source is a man younger than 35 in good health. The chain couples TRBV7-2 to TRBJ1-2; no definite D call. Sequenced: memory CD4+ T cells sorted from blood. Subset defined: CD45RA-negative fraction. The CDR3 nucleotides read TGTGCCAGCAGCCAAGCGGTGTTCTATGGCTACACCTTC. Its protein product is CASSQAVFYGYTF.